One sample yielded the 9 T cell receptor beta chains listed below, sequenced in a study of blood T cell repertoires in COVID-19 (TCRdb year 2020). The library was produced with the immunoSEQ multiplex PCR assay. Imported from immuneACCESS, the table was reduced by TCRdb to in-frame sequences with V and J called. These copies leave out some clones; in studies compared against another copy, an unresolved V gene accounts for under half, and the cause of the remainder is not known. For this sample there are 300,000 or so clones; 80% to 90% appear just once. The ten largest clonotypes hold roughly a tenth of the sample. Specimen: PBMCs or T cells enriched from blood (not recorded which). The receptors here all came from a woman between 18 and 29 years old who had recovered from COVID-19.

The CDR3 DNA sequence: TGTGCCAGCAGTCCCCGTAGGGAGCATGGCTACACCTTC. Residues: CASSPRREHGYTF. The chain carries TRBV6-5 and TRBJ1-2; D is unclear. The germline V gene encodes CDR1 MNHEY and CDR2 SVGAGI. This CDR3 comprises 13 residues. V lost 5 bases, J lost 6 bases, and 13 bases lay in between.

The rearrangement links TRBV9 to TRBJ1-6; the D is unclear. Trimming removed 1 base from V and 7 bases from J, with 12 bases in between. CDR3 length equals 15 residues. Germline lookup yields CDR1 SGDLS and CDR2 YYNGEE. The CDR3 DNA is TGTGCCAGCAGCGTACTGGAGGGCCCGAATTCACCCCTCCACTTT. It specifies CASSVLEGPNSPLHF.

This clone appeared many times. The rearrangement joins TRBV5-1 to TRBJ1-1; 8 bases match TRBD1. Germline V gene data show CDR1 as SGHRS and CDR2 as YFSETQ. The CDR3 runs 14 residues. V gave up 8 bases and J gave up 4 bases; unmatched junction bases: 10. The CDR3 DNA follows: TGCGCCAGTATGACGACAGGGGTGGGCACTGAAGCTTTCTTT. Amino acids: CASMTTGVGTEAFF.

V gene TRBV10-2 combines with J gene TRBJ2-3, with a tentative D call TRBD2 (6 bases). CDR3 length equals 16 residues. V was trimmed by 7 bases and J by 3 bases, leaving 20 bases between them. CDR1 is WSHSY and CDR2 is SAAADI in the germline V gene. The CDR3 DNA sequence: TGCGCCAGCATCCTCACTAGCCGGGCAATTACAGATACGCAGTATTTT. Its translation is CASILTSRAITDTQYF.

In this sample, this clone turned up once. This chain links TRBV9 with TRBJ1-3; D unresolved. Germline CDR1 is SGDLS and CDR2 is YYNGEE. This CDR3 has 12 amino acids. Between the trimmed V and J ends, which lost 7 bases and 0 bases, there was a span of 5 bases. CDR3 DNA: TGTGCCAGCGAGAGCTCTGGAAACACCATATATTTT. Amino acids: CASESSGNTIYF.

This clone was counted only a few times. The chain recombines TRBV18 with TRBJ2-1, with 14 bases identical to TRBD2. Trimming at V came to 3 bases and at J to 9 bases, leaving 7 bases not matched to a gene. The germline V gene has CDR1 KGHSH and CDR2 LQKENI. The CDR3 spans 16 residues. The CDR3 is CASSPKQGTSGSEQFF. The CDR3, as DNA: TGTGCCAGCTCACCCAAACAGGGGACTAGCGGGAGTGAGCAGTTCTTC.

J is TRBJ1-2 and V is TRBV5-8; no reliable D call. The germline V and J ends were trimmed by 3 bases and 3 bases, with 18 bases remaining between them. Germline values: CDR1 SGHTS, CDR2 YDEGEE. This CDR3 comprises 16 residues. The CDR3 loop is CASSYKSTLAYYGYTF. DNA of the CDR3: TGTGCCAGCAGCTACAAGAGTACGTTAGCATACTATGGCTACACCTTC.

This chain joins TRBV6-5 and TRBJ2-2, with a weak D call TRBD1 (7 bases). Trimming took 0 bases from V and 4 from J, leaving 12 bases between them. CDR1 and CDR2 from the germline V gene are MNHEY and SVGAGI. The CDR3 sequence is 16 residues long. This CDR3 reads CASSYSPGGGTGELFF. The CDR3 DNA sequence: TGTGCCAGCAGTTACTCTCCAGGGGGAGGCACCGGGGAGCTGTTTTTT.

This sequence joins TRBV6-5 and TRBJ2-7, with 8 bases fitting TRBD1. V lost 6 bases and J lost 4; bases outside the gene matches: 8. The CDR3 contains 14 residues. Per germline, CDR1 MNHEY and CDR2 SVGAGI. Here the CDR3 DNA reads TGTGCCAGCAGCCCGGACAGGGTTTATTACGAGCAGTACTTC. Amino acids: CASSPDRVYYEQYF.